This T cell receptor (beta chain) was identified during a study of siplizumab effects on memory and regulatory T cells. This clone was observed once. Its specificity is unknown. Study-level points and caveats: Naive versus memory phenotype went unassigned for roughly 80-96% of proliferating CD4+ or CD8+ clones. There appeared to be greater diversity in naive T cells than in memory cells, and naive T cells seemed major contributors to the alloresponse. Alloreactive sequences tracing back to unstimulated CD4+ memory cells fell significantly with siplizumab.

The data were produced by immunoSEQ multiplex PCR, yet TCRdb's version contains in-frame clones alone and is incomplete. The data contain some 100,000 clones, 93% of them singletons. Sample: CD8+ T cells sorted from blood. The sequence was collected from a human donor in good health.

Written as DNA, the CDR3 is TGTGCCAGCAGCCAAGGAACGGTTAGCACAGATACGCAGTATTTT. Amino acid sequence: CASSQGTVSTDTQYF. V is TRBV14 and J is TRBJ2-3; unclear D gene. In germline, CDR1 is SGHDN, CDR2 FVKESK. This CDR3 spans 15 amino acids. Trimming left V 1 base short and J 0 bases short, with 8 bases between.